This T cell receptor (beta chain) is from a study of OX40 agonist ivuxolimab in advanced cancers. Study summary: Subjects had a mean age of approximately 60 years, with a range of about 23 to 79; around 80% were male.

TCRdb's copy holds only in-frame clones and misses some; the assay was immunoSEQ multiplex PCR. The data contain 50,000 to 80,000 clones, around 90% of them singletons. Patients were ruled out by autoimmune disease history or systemic immunosuppression. V lost 3 bases and J 0 bases, leaving 6 bases between the germline ends. The CDR3 is made up of 14 amino acids. Germline V gene data show CDR1 as LNHDA and CDR2 as SQIVND (reference sequence). This receptor was taken from an adult with an advanced solid tumor such as melanoma, head and neck, liver or kidney cancer. The V call is TRBV19, the J call TRBJ1-3; no clear D. This specimen was CD4+ or CD8+ T cells sorted from blood, taken in a trial of the OX40 agonist ivuxolimab. The CDR3 spells CASSMGFSGNTIYF. The CDR3 DNA reads TGTGCCAGTAGTATGGGATTCTCTGGAAACACCATATATTTT.